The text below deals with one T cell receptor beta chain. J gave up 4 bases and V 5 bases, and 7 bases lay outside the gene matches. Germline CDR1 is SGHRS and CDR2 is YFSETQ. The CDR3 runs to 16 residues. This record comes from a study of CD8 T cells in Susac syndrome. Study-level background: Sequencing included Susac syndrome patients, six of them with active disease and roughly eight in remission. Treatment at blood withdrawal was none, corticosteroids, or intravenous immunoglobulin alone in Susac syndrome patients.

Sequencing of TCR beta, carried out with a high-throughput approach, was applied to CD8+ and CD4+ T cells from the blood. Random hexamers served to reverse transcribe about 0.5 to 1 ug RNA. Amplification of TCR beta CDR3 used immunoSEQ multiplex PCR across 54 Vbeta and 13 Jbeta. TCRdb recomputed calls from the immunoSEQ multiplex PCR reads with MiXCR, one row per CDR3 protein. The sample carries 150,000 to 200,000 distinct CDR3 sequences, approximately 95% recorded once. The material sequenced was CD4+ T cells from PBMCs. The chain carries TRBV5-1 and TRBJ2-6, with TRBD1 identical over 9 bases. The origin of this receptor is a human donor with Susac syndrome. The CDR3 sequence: CASSKRQGEGANVLTF. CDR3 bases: TGCGCCAGCAGTAAGAGACAGGGGGAAGGGGCCAACGTCCTGACTTTC.